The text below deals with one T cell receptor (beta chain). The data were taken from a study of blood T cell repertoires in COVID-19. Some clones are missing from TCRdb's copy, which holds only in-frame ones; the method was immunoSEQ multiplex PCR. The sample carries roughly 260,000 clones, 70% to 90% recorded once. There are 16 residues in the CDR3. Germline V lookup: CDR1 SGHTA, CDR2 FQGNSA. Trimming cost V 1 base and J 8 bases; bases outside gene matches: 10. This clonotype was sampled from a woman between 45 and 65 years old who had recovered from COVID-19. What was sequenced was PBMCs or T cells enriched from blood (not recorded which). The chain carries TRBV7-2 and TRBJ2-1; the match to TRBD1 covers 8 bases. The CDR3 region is CASSLVGQGALDEQFF. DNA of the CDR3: TGTGCCAGCAGCTTAGTCGGGCAGGGGGCTCTGGATGAGCAGTTCTTC.